This TCR beta chain came from a study of cytomegalovirus exposure and HLA in healthy donors. Concerning this clone itself: Its antigen remains unidentified.

Each of the donors was a healthy bone marrow donor. Germline V gene data show CDR1 as SEHNR and CDR2 as FQNEAQ (reference sequence). This CDR3 is 16 amino acids long. Trimming took off 0 bases at V and 6 bases at J, with 14 bases between the two ends. Study outcomes and limitations: Per a later analysis, HLA-associated TCR beta chains showed more clonal expansion than other, equally common TCR beta chains. Earlier findings revealed that most TCR beta V segments proved productive either about 90% or about 30% of the time.

PCR involved 60 Vbeta and 13 Jbeta primers. Sequenced by immunoSEQ multiplex PCR; TCRdb stores in-frame clones only, minus some. The sample shows 100,000 to 150,000 clones, and 1.7% sits with its ten largest clones. The sequencing input was PBMCs. The clonotype originates from a man younger than 30 in good health and CMV-seronegative. The V call is TRBV7-9, the J call TRBJ1-4; D perhaps matches TRBD1 (5 bases). The CDR3 DNA is TGTGCCAGCAGCTTAGCGTTGGGGCCGGCAGATGAAAAACTGTTTTTT. Translated: CASSLALGPADEKLFF.